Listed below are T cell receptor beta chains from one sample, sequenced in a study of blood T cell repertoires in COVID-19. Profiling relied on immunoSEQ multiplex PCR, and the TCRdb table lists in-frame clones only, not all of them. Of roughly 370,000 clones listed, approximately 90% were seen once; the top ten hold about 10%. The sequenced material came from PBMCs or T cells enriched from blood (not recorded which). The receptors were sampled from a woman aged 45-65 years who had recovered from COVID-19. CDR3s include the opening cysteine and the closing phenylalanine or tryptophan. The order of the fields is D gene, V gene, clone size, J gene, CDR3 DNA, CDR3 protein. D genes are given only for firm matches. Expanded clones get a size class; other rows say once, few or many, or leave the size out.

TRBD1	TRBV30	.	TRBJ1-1	TGTGCCTGGAATTGGCCCGGGACAGCCAACGAAGCTTTCTTT	CAWNWPGTANEAFF
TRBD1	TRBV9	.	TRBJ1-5	TGTGCCAGCAGCCCATCGGACAGGGATCAGCCCCAGCATTTT	CASSPSDRDQPQHF
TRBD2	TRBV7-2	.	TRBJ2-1	TGTGCCAGCAGCTTAAGTCCTAGCGGGGCCACTTCGTCCAATGAGCAGTTCTTC	CASSLSPSGATSSNEQFF
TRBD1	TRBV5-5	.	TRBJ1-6	TGTGCCAGCAGCTATGGACAGGGTGGATCCTATAATTCACCCCTCCACTTT	CASSYGQGGSYNSPLHF
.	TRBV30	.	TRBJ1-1	TGTGCCTGGAGCTTAAACACTGAAGCTTTCTTT	CAWSLNTEAFF
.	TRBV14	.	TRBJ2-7	TGTGCCAGCAGCCACTTAGACAGAGCCTACGAGCAGTACTTC	CASSHLDRAYEQYF
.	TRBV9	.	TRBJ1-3	TGTGCCAGCAGCGTAGTCCCTCACGGGGTAGGACCCTCTGGAAACACCATATATTTT	CASSVVPHGVGPSGNTIYF
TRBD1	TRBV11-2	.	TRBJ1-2	TGTGCCAGCAGCTACTCGATCTCGGTTATAGGGGGCAACTATGGCTACACCTTC	CASSYSISVIGGNYGYTF
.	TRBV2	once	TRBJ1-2	TGTGCCAGCAGTGAAGCGCAGGTCTATGGCTACACCTTC	CASSEAQVYGYTF
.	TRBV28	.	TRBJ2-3	TGTGCCAGCAGTCCCTCATCGCGACTCATAGCCACAGATACGCAGTATTTT	CASSPSSRLIATDTQYF
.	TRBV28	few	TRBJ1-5	TGTGCCAGCAGTTCACAGGGTAATCAGCCCCAGCATTTT	CASSSQGNQPQHF
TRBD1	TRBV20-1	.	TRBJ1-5	TGCAGTGCTAGTCCCGTTGGGGGGACAGGGGTCGGGCAGCCCCAGCATTTT	CSASPVGGTGVGQPQHF
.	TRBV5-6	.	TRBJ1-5	TGTGCCAGCAGCTTGGAAGGGAGGGGGAATCAGCCCCAGCATTTT	CASSLEGRGNQPQHF
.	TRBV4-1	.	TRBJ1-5	TGCGCCAGCAGCCATCAGGGAAAGGGGCAGCCCCAGCATTTT	CASSHQGKGQPQHF
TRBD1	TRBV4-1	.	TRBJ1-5	TGCGCCAGCAGCCCCAACCGCGGACAGGGGTTTCAGCCCCAGCATTTT	CASSPNRGQGFQPQHF
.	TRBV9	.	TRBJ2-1	TGTGCCAGCAGCGTAAACAGGGTTGATGAGCAGTTCTTC	CASSVNRVDEQFF
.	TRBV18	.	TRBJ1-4	TGTGCCAGCTCACCACTTTCCGGGACAACGAATGAAAAACTGTTTTTT	CASSPLSGTTNEKLFF
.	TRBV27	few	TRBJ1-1	TGTGCCAGCAGTTTAACGTTTAAGGGGTTGAGGGAAGCTTTCTTT	CASSLTFKGLREAFF
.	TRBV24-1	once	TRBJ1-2	TGTGCCACCAGTGATTTAGGGCAGGGAAGGGGCTACACCTTC	CATSDLGQGRGYTF
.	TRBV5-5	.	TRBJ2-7	TGTGCCAGCAGCCACCAGACAGGCTTCTCCTACGAGCAGTACTTC	CASSHQTGFSYEQYF
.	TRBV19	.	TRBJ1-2	TGTGCCAGTAGTATAACAGGTACTGCGACATATGGCTACACCTTC	CASSITGTATYGYTF
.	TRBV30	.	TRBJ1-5	TGTGCCTGGAGTGCCCTACCTTATAGCAATCAGCCCCAGCATTTT	CAWSALPYSNQPQHF
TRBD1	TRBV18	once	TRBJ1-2	TGTGCCAGCTCAACCGGACAGGGAGAACCTGAATTC	CASSTGQGEPEF
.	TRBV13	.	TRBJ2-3	TGTGCCAGCAGCTTAGGACGGACAGGCACAGATACGCAGTATTTT	CASSLGRTGTDTQYF
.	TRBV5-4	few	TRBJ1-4	TGTGCCAGCAGCTATGCTGCGGGGGGCTCGGGTGAAAAACTGTTTTTT	CASSYAAGGSGEKLFF
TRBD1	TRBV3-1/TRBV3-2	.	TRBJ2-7	TGTGCCAGCAGCCTAGGGACAGGCCGGCTCTACGAGCAGTACTTC	CASSLGTGRLYEQYF
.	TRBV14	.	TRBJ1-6	TGTGCCAGCAGCCAAATTGCGGGTCCCCTCCACTTT	CASSQIAGPLHF
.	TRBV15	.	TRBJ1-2	TGTGCCACCAGATTTCCTGGGGGGGGCTACACCTTC	CATRFPGGGYTF
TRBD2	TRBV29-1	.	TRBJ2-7	TGCAGCGTTGCGGCGGGGGAGCCCTACGAGCAGTACTTC	CSVAAGEPYEQYF
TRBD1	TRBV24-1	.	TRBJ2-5	TGTGCCACCAGTGACAGGGGGCGAGAGACCCAGTACTTC	CATSDRGRETQYF
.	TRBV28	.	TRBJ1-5	TGTGCCAGCAGTCGGGGAAGCCAGCCCCAGCATTTT	CASSRGSQPQHF
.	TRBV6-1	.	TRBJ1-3	TGTGCCAGCAGTGACAGGGCACGCTCTGGAAACACCATATATTTT	CASSDRARSGNTIYF
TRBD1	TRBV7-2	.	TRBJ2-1	TGTGCCAGCAGCGGACAGGGTGCTTCCAATGAGCAGTTCTTC	CASSGQGASNEQFF
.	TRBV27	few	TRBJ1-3	TGTGCCAGCAGTCTAGTAGGGAGCTCCGGAAACACCATATATTTT	CASSLVGSSGNTIYF
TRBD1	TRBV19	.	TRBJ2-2	TGTGCCAGCGAGAGGGAGCCGGGACAGGGGGCGGGCGGGGAGCTGTTTTTT	CASEREPGQGAGGELFF
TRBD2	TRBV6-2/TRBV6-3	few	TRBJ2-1	TGTGCCAGCAGTTACCTACTAGCGGGGGGCTACAATGAGCAGTTCTTC	CASSYLLAGGYNEQFF
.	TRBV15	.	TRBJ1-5	TGTGCCACCTCGAGTGAGTGGGGCGGTCAGCCCCAGCATTTT	CATSSEWGGQPQHF
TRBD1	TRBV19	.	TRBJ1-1	TGTGCCAGCAAAGCGACAGGGAGCACTGAAGCTTTCTTT	CASKATGSTEAFF
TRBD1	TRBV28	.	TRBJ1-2	TGTGCCAGCAGTTTAGGGGGACAGGCGGCTCATGGCTACACCTTC	CASSLGGQAAHGYTF
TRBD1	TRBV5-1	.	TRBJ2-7	TGCGCCAGCAGCTTCACACAGGGGTCCTACGAGCAGTACTTC	CASSFTQGSYEQYF
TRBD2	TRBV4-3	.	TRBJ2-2	TGCGCCAGCAGCCAAGATCTCCTAGCGGGGAACACCGGGGAGCTGTTTTTT	CASSQDLLAGNTGELFF
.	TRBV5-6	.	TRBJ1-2	TGTGCCAGCAGCTTGCCCGGGACTGTCTATGGCTACACCTTC	CASSLPGTVYGYTF
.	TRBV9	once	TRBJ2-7	TGTGCCAGCAGCATGAGGGATTACTACGAGCAGTACTTC	CASSMRDYYEQYF
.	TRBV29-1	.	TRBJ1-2	TGCAGCGTTGAACGAAGGGGTCGGATGTCTGAATATGGCTACACCTTC	CSVERRGRMSEYGYTF
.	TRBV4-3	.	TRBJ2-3	TGCGCCAGCAGCCCCCTAACCACAGATACGCAGTATTTT	CASSPLTTDTQYF
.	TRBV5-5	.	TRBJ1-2	TGTGCCAGCAGCTTGGTCGGGGAGACTAACTATGGCTACACCTTC	CASSLVGETNYGYTF
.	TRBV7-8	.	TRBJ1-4	TGTGCCAGCAGCGATAGGGGGGGGAATGAAAAACTGTTTTTT	CASSDRGGNEKLFF
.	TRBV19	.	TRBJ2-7	TGTGCCAGTAGTATAGGCGGGAAGGGCGAGCAGTACTTC	CASSIGGKGEQYF
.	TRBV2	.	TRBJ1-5	TGTGCCAGCGCCATTACTCAGGGCCGCAATCAGCCCCAGCATTTT	CASAITQGRNQPQHF
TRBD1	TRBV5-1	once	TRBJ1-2	TGCGCCAGCAGCTCGGAATCAAGGGGGCTCGGTGGCTACACCTTC	CASSSESRGLGGYTF
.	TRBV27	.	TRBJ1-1	TGTGCCAGCAGTCCTCGGGTTCCTCGAGGCACTGAAGCTTTCTTT	CASSPRVPRGTEAFF
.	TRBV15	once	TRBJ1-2	TGTGCCACCAGCAGAGATTTAGGGGAGGCGTATGGCTACACCTTC	CATSRDLGEAYGYTF
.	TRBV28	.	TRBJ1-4	TGTGCCAGCAGTTTGAGAGGGAATTACGAAAAACTGTTTTTT	CASSLRGNYEKLFF
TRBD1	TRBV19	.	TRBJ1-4	TGTGCCAGTAGTCCGGTTCGGACAGGGGAACAGGAAAAACTGTTTTTT	CASSPVRTGEQEKLFF